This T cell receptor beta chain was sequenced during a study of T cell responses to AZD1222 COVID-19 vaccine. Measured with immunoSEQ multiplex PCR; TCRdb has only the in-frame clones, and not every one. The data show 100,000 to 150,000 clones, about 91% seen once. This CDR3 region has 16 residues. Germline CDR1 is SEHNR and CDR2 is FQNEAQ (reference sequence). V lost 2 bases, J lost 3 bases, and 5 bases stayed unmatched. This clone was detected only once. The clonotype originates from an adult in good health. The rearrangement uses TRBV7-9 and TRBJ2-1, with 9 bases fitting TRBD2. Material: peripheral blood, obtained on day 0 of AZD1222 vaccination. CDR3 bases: TGTGCCAGCAGCTTAAGCCTAGCGGGGAGCTACAATGAGCAGTTCTTC. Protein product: CASSLSLAGSYNEQFF.